This entry describes one T cell receptor (beta chain). Its antigen has not been determined. Per-base qualities were not stored, and no clone one base away is much larger. The library was produced with the immunoSEQ multiplex PCR assay. RNA was extracted from all samples and reverse transcribed into cDNA, which served as template for TCR sequencing. First-strand cDNA was synthesized using SuperScript III with a 2:1 mix of oligo-dT and random hexamers. A synthetic immune receptor repertoire was used to assess amplification bias, and residual bias was removed computationally. The original pipeline was this. Raw reads were preprocessed to remove errors, and CDR3 was defined by IMGT conventions from the conserved cysteine to phenylalanine. Clonality was computed by normalizing Shannon entropy by log2 of the number of productive unique TCRs and subtracting the result from 1. CD4 or CD8 identity of scalp clones was inferred by cross-referencing scalp TCRbeta sequences with sorted blood CD4 and CD8 repertoires. TCRdb took this table from immuneACCESS and kept in-frame rearrangements with V and J called. Such tables lack part of the clones; where checked against another copy, unresolved V genes explain under half of the gap, and the rest is unexplained. Clonal size and the V and J genes are those of that table, whereas D and trimming came from the DNA. Across this sample there are approximately 170,000 clones, with 50% to 60% seen only once. The ten top clones hold approximately 0.69% of the sample.

Reading the germline V gene gives CDR1 SGHAT and CDR2 FQNNGV. The cysteine opens and the phenylalanine closes a CDR3 of 15 amino acids. The sequence is cut down to CDR3 DNA, 45 bases in frame from base 1. The junction shows trimming of 5 bases on V and 6 bases on J, and the gene matches do not reach 5 bases of it. The source of the sample is a study of CD8+ T cells in alopecia areata (dated by TCRdb to the late 2010s). Background for the entire study: Treated patients were enrolled in an open-label pilot trial of oral tofacitinib, 5 to 10 mg twice daily, for moderate-to-severe alopecia areata. Tofacitinib was given for 6 to 18 months, followed by 6 months of follow-up off drug to assess delayed response and recurrence. In treated patients, disease severity was measured using the SALT score, which gives the percentage of scalp surface area affected. High-throughput TCRbeta sequencing was used to examine T cell clonal expansion in alopecia areata in both the C3H/HeJ mouse model and human patients. On the human side, TCRbeta sequencing was run on scalp tissue and on sorted CD4+ and CD8+ peripheral blood T cells from healthy controls and from alopecia areata patients with either patchy or totalis/universalis disease. Tofacitinib-treated patients had biopsies at baseline and at 4 and 24 weeks of treatment, with a later scalp biopsy in several patients. Clonality in the scalp was compared among normal scalp (n=4), patchy alopecia areata scalp (n=8), and alopecia totalis/universalis scalp (n=8). RNA was obtained with the PAXgene miRNA kit for fixed scalp, the miRNeasy kit for PBMCs, and the RNeasy kit for mouse skin. TCRbeta CDR3 regions were amplified by immunoSEQ multiplex PCR using 35 Vbeta forward and 13 Jbeta reverse primers.

The paper as a whole reports these results and caveats: Compared with normal scalp, lesional scalp had higher clonality and more expanded CD8+ clones, particularly in alopecia totalis/universalis, a pattern that suggests antigenic drive. Unlike mouse skin, where gammadelta T cells dominate, normal human skin contains resident alphabeta T cells that get sequenced too, which complicates analysis of the scalp TCR repertoire. With tofacitinib, both scalp clonality and the number of expanded CD8+ clones among the top 100 scalp clones went down significantly. Because the treated cohort was small and had just a single nonresponder, larger studies are needed to establish links between baseline CD8+ expansion and response. Many expanded lesional clones persisted in scalp and blood during tofacitinib treatment, which may partly explain relapse after stopping treatment. Shared TCR sequences between patients were less evident than in mice, which may be partly attributable to HLA diversity in the patient population.

The sample's time point label, in plain terms: 4 weeks on oral tofacitinib. Sample treatment or condition, as interpreted from the label and publication: oral pan-JAK inhibitor, 5-10 mg twice daily. Lesional scalp punch biopsies and peripheral blood were obtained from alopecia areata patients. After PBMCs were isolated by density centrifugation and stained for CD3, CD4 and CD8, a FACSAria was used to sort CD4+ and CD8+ T cells. In this chain, TRBV11-2 is recombined with TRBJ2-1; a stretch of 12 junction bases matches TRBD2. Specimen: CD4+ T cells sorted from blood, collected at week 4, from a patient treated with tofacitinib. This TCR derives from a human donor with alopecia areata. The DNA sequence follows: TGTGCCAGCAGCCCCAGACTAGCGGGAGCCAATGAGCAGTTCTTC. It encodes CASSPRLAGANEQFF.